Sequencing of this TCR beta chain was carried out in a study of T cells after yellow fever vaccination. Study-wide context: Fractions of low cell number were prepared using SMART-Seq v4 Ultra Low Input. Study findings and constraints: Abundant clonotypes from the bulk population could get into FACS-sorted repertoires as contaminants. Once the booster was given, most primary-vaccination clones reappeared, at over 95% for CD4 and around 90% for CD8. Weaker, the secondary response had a peak occurring faster, on day 5 versus 15.

Each CDR3 protein gets one entry after TCRdb re-called the 5' RACE reads with MiXCR. The sample carries 400,000 or so distinct CDR3 sequences, about 17% recorded once. This clonotype came up a few times. Its antigen is still unknown. V shed 4 bases and J 4 bases; nucleotides not matched to a gene: 9. The CDR3 is 15 residues long. CDR1 is SGHRS, CDR2 YFSETQ, per germline. This clonotype originated in a man aged 18 to 29 who received the YFV17D yellow fever vaccine. The input for sequencing was PBMCs, taken before the yellow fever booster vaccination. The V and J genes are TRBV5-1 and TRBJ2-5; 8 bases agree with TRBD2. CDR3 residues: CASSHGGAASETQYF. CDR3 nucleotide sequence: TGCGCCAGCAGCCACGGGGGGGCGGCGTCAGAGACCCAGTACTTC.